The entry below gives a single T cell receptor (beta chain) sequence along with its context. Its antigen is unidentified. These data are taken from a study of beta chain features in type 1 diabetes. Study observations and caveats: For patients, the naive, central memory and Treg TCRB repertoires appeared more alike than for healthy donors. Unsettled here was the matter of whether HLA type influences TCRB rearrangement. TCRB CDR3s were moderately but significantly shorter in Type 1 diabetes patients in all four CD4+ subsets. VDJ junctions sequenced from type 1 diabetes patients showed fewer insertions and more deletions.

The entirety of the isolated RNA underwent reverse transcription, so expressed TCRB transcripts were sequenced. Libraries were prepared by immunoSEQ multiplex PCR; TCRdb keeps only in-frame clonotypes and omits some of them. In the table there are some 70,000 clones, nearly 50% of which are singletons. The trim removed 3 bases at V and 3 bases at J, leaving 3 bases unmatched. The germline V gene encodes CDR1 SGHRS and CDR2 YFSETQ. This CDR3 is built from 14 residues. The sequencing sample was made of central memory CD4+ T cells from blood. The clonotype comes from a man aged 25 to 45 with type 1 diabetes. This chain uses TRBV5-1 with TRBJ2-5, with 9 bases aligning to TRBD1. The chain's CDR3 is CASSSGTGKETQYF. DNA of the CDR3: TGCGCCAGCAGCTCCGGGACAGGGAAAGAGACCCAGTACTTC.